The clone carrying this T cell receptor beta chain was detected a few times. What it binds is not known. The data were obtained in a study of vaccination effects on CD4 cells after COVID-19. Study-wide background: Participants completed two doses of the BNT162b2 or mRNA-1273 vaccine. Whole-study findings and limits: By a late point after vaccination, infection- and vaccine-induced clones had shrunk markedly through clonal contraction.

In the ViraFEST assay, antigen-specific CD4+ clonotypes were identified by expansion after peptide-pool stimulation. CD4+ T cell isolation took place after approximately 11 days of culture. No vaccinee had earlier SARS-CoV-2 infection, and nucleocapsid antibodies were negative. PBMC cultures contained two million cells per well, roughly 10 IU/ml IL-2 and around 9.6 ug/ml peptides. IL-2 medium supplanted half the medium on days 3 and 7. TCRdb keeps only in-frame clones here, not all; method: immunoSEQ multiplex PCR. The sample records roughly 20,000 clones, roughly 73% being singletons. V lost 4 bases and J 0 bases, leaving 8 bases between the germline ends. The CDR3 runs 13 residues. Germline V gene data show CDR1 as SGHRS and CDR2 as YFSETQ.

This receptor was obtained from a human donor who received a COVID-19 vaccine. The chain employs TRBV5-1 and TRBJ2-7; a weak D match, TRBD2 (5 bases). The sample in question was CD4+ T cells from PBMCs cultured with HCoV-NL63 spike peptides, obtained before COVID-19 vaccination. CDR3 sequence: CASSPEVSYEQYF. CDR3 sequence (DNA): TGCGCCAGCAGCCCGGAGGTCTCCTACGAGCAGTACTTC. Supplemented by reference TRBV5-1 and TRBJ2-7, the full variable domain reads KAGVTQTPRYLIKTRGQQVTLSCSPISGHRSVSWYQQTPGQGLQFLFEYFSETQRNKGNFPGRFSGRQFSNSRSEMNVSTLELGDSALYLCASSPEVSYEQYFGPGTRLTVT.